This T cell receptor (beta chain) was identified in a study of monozygotic twins with cystic fibrosis. Study-wide results and limits: Age, concordance and disease severity did not associate with shared CDR3 numbers.

CDR1 is MNHEY and CDR2 is SMNVEV in the germline V gene (reference sequence). This CDR3 contains 16 residues. V lost 0 bases to trimming and J lost 1 base, with 13 bases between them. This table comes from immunoSEQ multiplex PCR, and its TCRdb copy is limited to in-frame clones, with some not included. The repertoire holds under 30,000 clones, about nine tenths seen once, with 0.54% in the top ten. Remarks on this clone: Its matching antigen is unknown.

This chain joins TRBV27 and TRBJ2-7; D is possibly TRBD1 (5 bases). Material for sequencing was blood. The receptor was isolated from a girl aged 2-10 years with cystic fibrosis. CDR3 bases: TGTGCCAGCAGTTTATCGGGGCGGCCGCTATCCTACGAGCAGTACTTC. Its translation: CASSLSGRPLSYEQYF.